This T cell receptor beta chain was obtained from a study of cytomegalovirus exposure and HLA in healthy donors. The PCR made use of 60 Vbeta and 13 Jbeta primers. The assay was immunoSEQ multiplex PCR, and TCRdb's table has in-frame clones only and misses some. The top ten hold about 1.5% of the sample, which has over 50,000 clones, around 87% seen once. The sample was PBMCs. This TCR derives from a man aged 18 to 30 in good health and CMV-seronegative.

CDR3 region: CASSDNVASSGNTIYF. CDR3 DNA: TGCGCCAGCAGCGACAACGTAGCGAGCTCTGGAAACACCATATATTTT. The chain combines TRBV4-1 with TRBJ1-3; D is uncertain. Germline-derived CDR1 and CDR2 are MGHRA and YSYEKL. V gave up 5 bases and J gave up 0 bases, with 14 bases separating them. This CDR3 comprises 16 residues.